The 29 T cell receptor beta chains in this list originate from one sample, sequenced in a study of OX40 agonist ivuxolimab in advanced cancers. Produced via immunoSEQ multiplex PCR; TCRdb's table is partial and in-frame only. The sample consists of 35,000 to 50,000 clones, approximately 83% of them appearing once. The specimen comprised CD4+ or CD8+ T cells sorted from blood, sampled in a trial of the OX40 agonist ivuxolimab. Every receptor here comes from an adult with an advanced solid tumor such as melanoma, head and neck, liver or kidney cancer.

The chain joins TRBV18 to TRBJ2-2; 7 bases agree with TRBD1. CDR1 is KGHSH, CDR2 LQKENI, per germline. V lost 4 bases to trimming and J lost 3 bases; unmatched junction nucleotides: 5. The CDR3 sequence is 15 residues long. The CDR3 DNA follows: TGTGCCAGCTCACTACAGGGGTCAGACACCGGGGAGCTGTTTTTT. This sequence encodes CASSLQGSDTGELFF.

The chain is built from TRBV7-9 and TRBJ1-6; D remains unclear. CDR1 and CDR2 (germline): SEHNR, FQNEAQ (reference sequence). The length of the CDR3 is 16 residues. With 0 bases removed from V and 2 bases from J, the gap between germline ends came to 8 bases. CDR3 residues: CASSLARVTYNSPLHF. The CDR3 DNA sequence: TGTGCCAGCAGCTTAGCTCGCGTGACCTATAATTCACCCCTCCACTTT.

The rearrangement joins TRBV2 to TRBJ1-5; 9 bases map to TRBD1. The CDR3 sequence is 15 residues long. J gave up 6 bases and V 5 bases, and 8 bases lay outside the gene matches. Germline V CDR1 and CDR2: SNHLY, FYNNEI. The CDR3 DNA sequence: TGTGCCAGCAGTCGATCCGGGACAGGGTCTCAGCCCCAGCATTTT. Its protein is CASSRSGTGSQPQHF.

The chain is built from TRBV25-1 and TRBJ1-2; TRBD1 is a possible D gene (5 bases). The CDR3 sequence is 13 residues long. V was shortened by 2 bases and J by 2 bases, with 6 bases between the two germline ends. Looked up from germline, CDR1 is MGHDK and CDR2 is SYGVNS. CDR3 residues: CASSEPGNYGYTF. The CDR3 coding sequence is TGTGCCAGCAGTGAACCAGGGAACTATGGCTACACCTTC.

This chain connects TRBV19 to TRBJ2-1, with D tentatively TRBD1 (6 bases). The germline CDR1 and CDR2 sequences are LNHDA and SQIVND (reference sequence). V lost 4 bases, J lost 3 bases, and 13 bases lay in between. The CDR3 covers 15 residues. The CDR3 DNA reads as TGTGCCAGTAGTACCCGGGAACAGGGCTACAATGAGCAGTTCTTC. Translating it yields CASSTREQGYNEQFF.

The chain carries TRBV19 and TRBJ1-4, with 7 bases identical to TRBD1. After removal of 4 bases from V and 5 bases from J, the junction contained 4 bases not matched to a gene. Germline CDR1 reads LNHDA; CDR2 reads SQIVND (reference sequence). The CDR3 length is 14 residues. CDR3: CASSTQQGNEKLFF. For the CDR3, the DNA is TGTGCCAGTAGTACCCAACAGGGGAATGAAAAACTGTTTTTT. Full variable domain (rest looked up from reference TRBV19 and TRBJ1-4): DGGITQSPKYLFRKEGQNVTLSCEQNLNHDAMYWYRQDPGQGLRLIYYSQIVNDFQKGDIAEGYSVSREKKESFPLTVTSAQKNPTAFYLCASSTQQGNEKLFFGSGTQLSVL.

This sequence joins TRBV25-1 and TRBJ2-7; tentative D call: TRBD1 (5 bases). The V end was cut by 1 base, the J end by 0 bases, with 10 bases between. This CDR3 has 15 amino acids. Germline-derived CDR1 and CDR2 are MGHDK and SYGVNS. This CDR3 is CASSELTAGSYEQYF. The CDR3 DNA sequence: TGTGCCAGCAGTGAATTGACAGCAGGCTCCTACGAGCAGTACTTC.

The chain uses TRBV4-1 and TRBJ2-5; D call uncertain. Deletions cut 4 bases from V and 4 bases from J, with 10 bases between. The CDR3 consists of 13 residues. CDR1 is MGHRA and CDR2 is YSYEKL in the germline V gene. The CDR3 loop reads CASSLLWGETQYF. The CDR3 DNA is TGCGCCAGCAGCCTTCTCTGGGGAGAGACCCAGTACTTC.

The chain links TRBV28 to TRBJ2-2; TRBD2 might be the D (6 bases). Germline values: CDR1 MDHEN, CDR2 SYDVKM. The CDR3 runs 13 residues. Trimming took off 8 bases at V and 5 bases at J, with 12 bases between the two ends. CDR3 DNA: TGTGCCAGCGGGACTGAAGGGACCGGGGAGCTGTTTTTT. It translates to CASGTEGTGELFF.

This clone was detected once. V and J are TRBV7-6 and TRBJ1-6, with D hard to call. The V gene lost 3 bases and the J gene lost 7 bases, with 4 bases spanning the gap. Germline V lookup: CDR1 SGHVS, CDR2 FNYEAQ. This CDR3 is 12 amino acids long. The CDR3 bases are TGTGCCAGCAGCTTTACGAATTCACCCCTCCACTTT. Its translation: CASSFTNSPLHF.

This clone was observed once. DNA of the CDR3: TGTGCCAGTCGACGGGGGCAGGGGCTCTCCGAGCAGTACTTC. The encoded protein is CASRRGQGLSEQYF. The rearrangement uses TRBV6-1 and TRBJ2-7; D tentatively reads TRBD1 or TRBD2 (6 bases each). V was trimmed by 9 bases and J by 6 bases, leaving 21 bases between them. CDR1 MNHNS and CDR2 SASEGT come from the germline V gene. The CDR3 consists of 14 residues.

The V call is TRBV28, the J call TRBJ1-5; D not resolved. Germline CDR1 and CDR2: MDHEN and SYDVKM. The V gene lost 8 bases and the J gene lost 0 bases, with 8 bases spanning the gap. The CDR3 covers 13 residues. CDR3 residues: CASRWYSNQPQHF. The CDR3 DNA reads as TGTGCCAGCCGATGGTATAGCAATCAGCCCCAGCATTTT.

CDR3 residues: CAWDRGLGGGELFF. CDR3 DNA: TGTGCCTGGGACAGGGGTCTCGGGGGCGGGGAGCTGTTTTTT. J is TRBJ2-2 and V is TRBV30, with 8 bases identical to TRBD1. V lost 5 bases, J lost 7 bases, and 9 bases stayed unmatched. CDR3 length: 14 residues. Germline assignment: CDR1 GTSNPN and CDR2 SVGIG (reference sequence).

The chain uses TRBV28 and TRBJ2-7, with 10 bases matching TRBD1. The CDR3 is 16 residues long. V gave up 5 bases and J gave up 0 bases; unmatched junction bases: 7. Looked up from germline, CDR1 is MDHEN and CDR2 is SYDVKM. DNA for the CDR3: TGTGCCAGCAGTGGGACGGGACAGGGGAGCTCCTACGAGCAGTACTTC. Its protein product is CASSGTGQGSSYEQYF.

This sequence joins TRBV5-1 and TRBJ1-1; 10 bases agree with TRBD1. The germline CDR1 and CDR2 sequences are SGHRS and YFSETQ. This CDR3 has 14 residues. Trimming removed 4 bases from V and 5 bases from J; junction bases left unmatched: 5. CDR3 protein: CASSTGTGATEAFF. The CDR3 nucleotides are TGCGCCAGCAGCACCGGGACAGGGGCGACTGAAGCTTTCTTT.

The gene calls are TRBV10-3 and TRBJ1-1; D unresolved. V was clipped by 6 bases and J by 1 base, with 6 bases between them. CDR1 ENHRY and CDR2 SYGVKD come from the germline V gene. CDR3 length: 12 amino acids. The CDR3 sequence is CAIRDGNTEAFF. The CDR3 nucleotides are TGTGCCATCAGAGACGGGAACACTGAAGCTTTCTTT.

The V call is TRBV18, the J call TRBJ2-5, with no clear D. Per germline, CDR1 KGHSH and CDR2 LQKENI. This CDR3 is 15 amino acids long. Trimming left V 0 bases short and J 0 bases short, with 8 bases between. CDR3: CASSPPLDNQETQYF. The CDR3 DNA reads TGTGCCAGCTCACCACCGTTAGACAACCAAGAGACCCAGTACTTC.

The V call is TRBV6-5, the J call TRBJ1-1, with 7 bases fitting TRBD1. Germline lookup yields CDR1 MNHEY and CDR2 SVGAGI. The CDR3 loop spans 15 amino acids. J was trimmed by 0 bases and V by 6 bases; bases with no gene match: 7. The CDR3 DNA follows: TGTGCCAGCAGACCCCAGGGGGGGCTGAACACTGAAGCTTTCTTT. Its protein product is CASRPQGGLNTEAFF.

The V and J genes are TRBV5-1 and TRBJ2-3; 8 bases are a match to TRBD2. CDR3 size: 15 residues. V was pared by 0 bases and J by 4 bases, with 4 bases of the junction left unmatched. Germline assignment: CDR1 SGHRS and CDR2 YFSETQ. The CDR3 nucleotides read TGCGCCAGCAGCTTGGTCGGACTAGCTCCAGATACGCAGTATTTT. The encoded protein is CASSLVGLAPDTQYF. The full variable domain, completed using reference TRBV5-1 and TRBJ2-3, is KAGVTQTPRYLIKTRGQQVTLSCSPISGHRSVSWYQQTPGQGLQFLFEYFSETQRNKGNFPGRFSGRQFSNSRSEMNVSTLELGDSALYLCASSLVGLAPDTQYFGPGTRLTVL.

Only one count was recorded for this clone. V usage is TRBV6-1 and J usage is TRBJ1-3; D is uncertain. V was pared by 4 bases and J by 0 bases, with 10 bases between. This CDR3 spans 15 amino acids. CDR1 is MNHNS and CDR2 is SASEGT in the germline V gene. The chain's CDR3 is CASSGTFNSGNTIYF. CDR3 DNA sequence: TGTGCCAGCAGTGGGACTTTCAACTCTGGAAACACCATATATTTT.

V usage is TRBV2 and J usage is TRBJ2-1; D is unclear. Germline assignment: CDR1 SNHLY and CDR2 FYNNEI. With 3 bases removed from V and 0 bases from J, the gap between germline ends came to 15 bases. This CDR3 has 17 residues. The CDR3 DNA is TGTGCCAGCAGTGACGGGCAGAGATTTAGCTCCTACAATGAGCAGTTCTTC. It yields the protein CASSDGQRFSSYNEQFF.

In its sample, this clone was seen a few times. The V and J genes are TRBV6-5 and TRBJ2-2; weak D call: TRBD2 (7 bases). The CDR3 extends over 15 amino acids. V gave up 2 bases and J gave up 5 bases, with 12 bases separating them. Germline V gene lookup returns CDR1 MNHEY and CDR2 SVGAGI. The CDR3 protein is CASSYAGGPTGELFF. In DNA, the CDR3 is TGTGCCAGCAGTTACGCCGGGGGGCCTACCGGGGAGCTGTTTTTT.

The V and J genes are TRBV5-3 and TRBJ2-1; 12 bases are a match to TRBD2. TRBV5-3 qualifies as an ORF whose function is uncertain. V lost 5 bases and J lost 14; bases outside the gene matches: 5. CDR3 length equals 12 residues. CDR3 bases: TGTGCCAGAAGTCAGACTAGCGGGAGTAAGTTCTTC. It specifies CARSQTSGSKFF.

The chain uses TRBV5-5 and TRBJ2-7; D is unclear. Germline values: CDR1 SGHKS, CDR2 YYEKEE (reference sequence). V was pared by 2 bases and J by 2 bases, with 11 bases between. The CDR3 spans 14 residues. CDR3 sequence (DNA): TGTGCCAGCAGCTTTGGGGATTTTCCCTACGAGCAGTACTTC. The encoded protein is CASSFGDFPYEQYF.

The V gene is TRBV11-2, the J gene TRBJ1-1; D gene unclear. Germline assignment: CDR1 SGHAT and CDR2 FQNNGV. Between the trimmed V and J ends, which lost 5 bases and 7 bases, there was a span of 8 bases. CDR3 length: 11 amino acids. The DNA of the CDR3 is TGTGCCAGCAGCCTAACGAGTGAAGCTTTCTTT. Amino acid sequence: CASSLTSEAFF.

CDR3 DNA: TGTGCCAGCAGCCATGGCAGAATAAGGAATGAAAAACTGTTTTTT. Its protein product is CASSHGRIRNEKLFF. The genes are TRBV21-1 and TRBJ1-4. TRBV21-1 represents a pseudogene. This CDR3 region has 15 residues.

The rearrangement uses TRBV18 and TRBJ2-3; TRBD2 agrees at 12 bases. This CDR3 is built from 17 residues. Trimming removed 2 bases from V and 1 base from J; junction bases left unmatched: 4. CDR1 and CDR2 (germline): KGHSH, LQKENI. This CDR3 reads CASSPTSGRPGTDTQYF. The CDR3 DNA is TGTGCCAGCTCACCAACTAGCGGGAGGCCCGGCACAGATACGCAGTATTTT.

The genes are TRBV13 and TRBJ2-4; 9 bases agree with TRBD1. The CDR3 is 14 residues long. CDR1 and CDR2 from the germline V gene are PRHDT and FYEKMQ (reference sequence). V shed 6 bases, J shed 3 bases, and the junction held 3 bases outside the gene matches. The CDR3 bases are TGTGCCAGCAGGGACAGGGGAGGCAAAAACATTCAGTACTTC. Its translation is CASRDRGGKNIQYF.

The chain is built from TRBV6-5 and TRBJ1-1; tentative D call: TRBD1 (5 bases). The CDR3 totals 15 residues. Germline-derived CDR1 and CDR2 are MNHEY and SVGAGI. Trimming took off 0 bases at V and 4 bases at J, with 12 bases between the two ends. CDR3 residues: CASSYSRGLSTEAFF. CDR3 coding DNA: TGTGCCAGCAGTTACTCGAGGGGCCTTAGCACTGAAGCTTTCTTT.